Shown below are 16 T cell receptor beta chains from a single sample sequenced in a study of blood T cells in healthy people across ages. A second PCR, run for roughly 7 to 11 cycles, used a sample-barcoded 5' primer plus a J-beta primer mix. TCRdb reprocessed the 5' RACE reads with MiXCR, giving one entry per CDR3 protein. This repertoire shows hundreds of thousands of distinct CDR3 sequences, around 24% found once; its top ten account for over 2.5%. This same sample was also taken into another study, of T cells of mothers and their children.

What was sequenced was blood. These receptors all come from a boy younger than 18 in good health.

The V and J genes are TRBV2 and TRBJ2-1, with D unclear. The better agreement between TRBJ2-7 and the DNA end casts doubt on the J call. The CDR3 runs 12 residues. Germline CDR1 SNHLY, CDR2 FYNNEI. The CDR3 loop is CASSAKSNEQYF. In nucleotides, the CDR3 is TGTGCCAGCAGTGCGAAGTCCAACGAGCAGTACTTC.

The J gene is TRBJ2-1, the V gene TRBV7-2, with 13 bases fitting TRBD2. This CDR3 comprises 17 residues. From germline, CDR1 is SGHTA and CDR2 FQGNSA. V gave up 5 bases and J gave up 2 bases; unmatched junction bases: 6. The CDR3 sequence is CASSARTSGGAYNEQFF. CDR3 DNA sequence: TGTGCCAGCAGCGCCAGGACTAGCGGGGGCGCCTACAATGAGCAGTTCTTC.

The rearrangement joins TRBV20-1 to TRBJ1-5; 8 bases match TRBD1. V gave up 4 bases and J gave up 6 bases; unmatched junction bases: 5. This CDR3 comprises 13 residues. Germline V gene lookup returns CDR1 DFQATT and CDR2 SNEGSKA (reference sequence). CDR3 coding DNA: TGCAGTGCTATACGACAGGGGAGTCAGCCCCAGCATTTT. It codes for CSAIRQGSQPQHF.

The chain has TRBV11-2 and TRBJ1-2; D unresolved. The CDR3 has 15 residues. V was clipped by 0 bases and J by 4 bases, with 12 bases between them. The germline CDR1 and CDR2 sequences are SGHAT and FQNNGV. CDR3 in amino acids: CASSLDPDSLYGYTF. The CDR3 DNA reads TGTGCCAGCAGCTTAGACCCCGACTCCCTCTATGGCTACACCTTC.

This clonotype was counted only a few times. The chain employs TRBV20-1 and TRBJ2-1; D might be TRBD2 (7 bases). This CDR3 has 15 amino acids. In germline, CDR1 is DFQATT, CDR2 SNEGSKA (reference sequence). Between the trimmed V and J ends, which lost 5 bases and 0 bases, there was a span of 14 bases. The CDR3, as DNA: TGCAGTGCTCGTCCGGGGGGCAGCTCCTACAATGAGCAGTTCTTC. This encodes CSARPGGSSYNEQFF.

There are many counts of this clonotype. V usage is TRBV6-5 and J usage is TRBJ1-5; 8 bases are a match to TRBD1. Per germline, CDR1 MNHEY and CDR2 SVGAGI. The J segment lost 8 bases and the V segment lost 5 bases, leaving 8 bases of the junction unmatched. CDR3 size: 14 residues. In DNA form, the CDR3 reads TGTGCCAGCAGTATACGGACAGGGTCGGAGCCCCAGCATTTT. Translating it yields CASSIRTGSEPQHF.

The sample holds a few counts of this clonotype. The CDR3 nucleotides are TGCAGTGCCGCCCTTGGGCAGGGCTTAGACTATGGCTACACCTTC. As protein: CSAALGQGLDYGYTF. The V gene is TRBV20-1, the J gene TRBJ1-2; tentative D call: TRBD1 (5 bases). The V and J ends lost 6 bases and 3 bases respectively, with 20 bases between them. CDR3 length: 15 residues. In germline, CDR1 is DFQATT, CDR2 SNEGSKA (reference sequence).

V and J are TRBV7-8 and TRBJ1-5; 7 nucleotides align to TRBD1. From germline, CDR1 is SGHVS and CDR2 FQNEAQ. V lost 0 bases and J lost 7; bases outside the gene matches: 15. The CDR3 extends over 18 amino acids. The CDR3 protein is CASSLAPGRGGAEQPQHF. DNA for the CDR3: TGTGCCAGCAGCTTAGCGCCTGGTAGAGGGGGCGCAGAACAGCCCCAGCATTTT.

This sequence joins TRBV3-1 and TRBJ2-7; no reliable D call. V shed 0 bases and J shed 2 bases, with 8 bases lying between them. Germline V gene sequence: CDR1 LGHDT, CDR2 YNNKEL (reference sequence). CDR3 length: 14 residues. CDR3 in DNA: TGTGCCAGCAGCCAAGAACAAGCCACCTACGAGCAGTACTTC. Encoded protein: CASSQEQATYEQYF.

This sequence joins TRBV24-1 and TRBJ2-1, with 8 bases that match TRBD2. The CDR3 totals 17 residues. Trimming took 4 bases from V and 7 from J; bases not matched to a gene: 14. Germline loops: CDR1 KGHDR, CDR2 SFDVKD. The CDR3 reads CATSDPGETGGRNEQFF. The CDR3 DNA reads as TGTGCCACCAGTGACCCCGGTGAGACGGGGGGGCGAAATGAGCAGTTCTTC.

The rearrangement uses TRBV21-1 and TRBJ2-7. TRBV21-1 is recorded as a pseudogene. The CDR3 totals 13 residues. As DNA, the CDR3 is TGTGCCGCCACGACAAGGCTGTTCTACGAGCAGTACTTC. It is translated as CAATTRLFYEQYF.

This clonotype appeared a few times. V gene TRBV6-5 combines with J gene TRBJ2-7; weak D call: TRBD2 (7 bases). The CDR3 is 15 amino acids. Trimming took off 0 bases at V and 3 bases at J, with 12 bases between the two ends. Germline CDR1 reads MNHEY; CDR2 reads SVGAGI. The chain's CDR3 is CASSYSRGGGYEQYF. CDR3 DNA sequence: TGTGCCAGCAGTTACTCAAGGGGGGGTGGCTACGAGCAGTACTTC.

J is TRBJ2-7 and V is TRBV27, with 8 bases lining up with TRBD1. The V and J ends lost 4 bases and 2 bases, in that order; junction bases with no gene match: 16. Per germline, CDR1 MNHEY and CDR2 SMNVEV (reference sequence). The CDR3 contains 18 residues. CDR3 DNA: TGTGCCAGCAGTTCGAGGGACCTCCTCCCGGGACAGGCCTACGAGCAGTACTTC. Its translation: CASSSRDLLPGQAYEQYF.

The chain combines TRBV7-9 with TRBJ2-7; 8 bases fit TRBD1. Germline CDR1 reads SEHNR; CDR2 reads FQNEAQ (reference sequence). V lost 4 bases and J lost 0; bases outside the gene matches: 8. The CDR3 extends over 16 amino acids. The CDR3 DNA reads TGTGCCAGCAGCTCAGCTACAGGGGGGCCCTCCTACGAGCAGTACTTC. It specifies CASSSATGGPSYEQYF.

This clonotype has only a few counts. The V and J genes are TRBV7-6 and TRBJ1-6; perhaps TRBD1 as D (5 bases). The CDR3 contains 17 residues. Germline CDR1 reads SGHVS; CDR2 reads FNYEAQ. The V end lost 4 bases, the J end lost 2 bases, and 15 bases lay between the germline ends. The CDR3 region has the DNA TGTGCCAGCAGCTCAAGGACACCTGGACCCTATAATTCACCCCTCCACTTT. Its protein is CASSSRTPGPYNSPLHF.

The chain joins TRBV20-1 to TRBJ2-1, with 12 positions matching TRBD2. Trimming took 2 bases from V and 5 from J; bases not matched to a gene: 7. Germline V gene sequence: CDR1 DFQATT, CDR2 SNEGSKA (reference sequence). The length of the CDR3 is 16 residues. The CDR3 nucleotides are TGCAGTGCTAGAAAGCTCGGACTAGCGGGGAACAATGAGCAGTTCTTC. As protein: CSARKLGLAGNNEQFF.